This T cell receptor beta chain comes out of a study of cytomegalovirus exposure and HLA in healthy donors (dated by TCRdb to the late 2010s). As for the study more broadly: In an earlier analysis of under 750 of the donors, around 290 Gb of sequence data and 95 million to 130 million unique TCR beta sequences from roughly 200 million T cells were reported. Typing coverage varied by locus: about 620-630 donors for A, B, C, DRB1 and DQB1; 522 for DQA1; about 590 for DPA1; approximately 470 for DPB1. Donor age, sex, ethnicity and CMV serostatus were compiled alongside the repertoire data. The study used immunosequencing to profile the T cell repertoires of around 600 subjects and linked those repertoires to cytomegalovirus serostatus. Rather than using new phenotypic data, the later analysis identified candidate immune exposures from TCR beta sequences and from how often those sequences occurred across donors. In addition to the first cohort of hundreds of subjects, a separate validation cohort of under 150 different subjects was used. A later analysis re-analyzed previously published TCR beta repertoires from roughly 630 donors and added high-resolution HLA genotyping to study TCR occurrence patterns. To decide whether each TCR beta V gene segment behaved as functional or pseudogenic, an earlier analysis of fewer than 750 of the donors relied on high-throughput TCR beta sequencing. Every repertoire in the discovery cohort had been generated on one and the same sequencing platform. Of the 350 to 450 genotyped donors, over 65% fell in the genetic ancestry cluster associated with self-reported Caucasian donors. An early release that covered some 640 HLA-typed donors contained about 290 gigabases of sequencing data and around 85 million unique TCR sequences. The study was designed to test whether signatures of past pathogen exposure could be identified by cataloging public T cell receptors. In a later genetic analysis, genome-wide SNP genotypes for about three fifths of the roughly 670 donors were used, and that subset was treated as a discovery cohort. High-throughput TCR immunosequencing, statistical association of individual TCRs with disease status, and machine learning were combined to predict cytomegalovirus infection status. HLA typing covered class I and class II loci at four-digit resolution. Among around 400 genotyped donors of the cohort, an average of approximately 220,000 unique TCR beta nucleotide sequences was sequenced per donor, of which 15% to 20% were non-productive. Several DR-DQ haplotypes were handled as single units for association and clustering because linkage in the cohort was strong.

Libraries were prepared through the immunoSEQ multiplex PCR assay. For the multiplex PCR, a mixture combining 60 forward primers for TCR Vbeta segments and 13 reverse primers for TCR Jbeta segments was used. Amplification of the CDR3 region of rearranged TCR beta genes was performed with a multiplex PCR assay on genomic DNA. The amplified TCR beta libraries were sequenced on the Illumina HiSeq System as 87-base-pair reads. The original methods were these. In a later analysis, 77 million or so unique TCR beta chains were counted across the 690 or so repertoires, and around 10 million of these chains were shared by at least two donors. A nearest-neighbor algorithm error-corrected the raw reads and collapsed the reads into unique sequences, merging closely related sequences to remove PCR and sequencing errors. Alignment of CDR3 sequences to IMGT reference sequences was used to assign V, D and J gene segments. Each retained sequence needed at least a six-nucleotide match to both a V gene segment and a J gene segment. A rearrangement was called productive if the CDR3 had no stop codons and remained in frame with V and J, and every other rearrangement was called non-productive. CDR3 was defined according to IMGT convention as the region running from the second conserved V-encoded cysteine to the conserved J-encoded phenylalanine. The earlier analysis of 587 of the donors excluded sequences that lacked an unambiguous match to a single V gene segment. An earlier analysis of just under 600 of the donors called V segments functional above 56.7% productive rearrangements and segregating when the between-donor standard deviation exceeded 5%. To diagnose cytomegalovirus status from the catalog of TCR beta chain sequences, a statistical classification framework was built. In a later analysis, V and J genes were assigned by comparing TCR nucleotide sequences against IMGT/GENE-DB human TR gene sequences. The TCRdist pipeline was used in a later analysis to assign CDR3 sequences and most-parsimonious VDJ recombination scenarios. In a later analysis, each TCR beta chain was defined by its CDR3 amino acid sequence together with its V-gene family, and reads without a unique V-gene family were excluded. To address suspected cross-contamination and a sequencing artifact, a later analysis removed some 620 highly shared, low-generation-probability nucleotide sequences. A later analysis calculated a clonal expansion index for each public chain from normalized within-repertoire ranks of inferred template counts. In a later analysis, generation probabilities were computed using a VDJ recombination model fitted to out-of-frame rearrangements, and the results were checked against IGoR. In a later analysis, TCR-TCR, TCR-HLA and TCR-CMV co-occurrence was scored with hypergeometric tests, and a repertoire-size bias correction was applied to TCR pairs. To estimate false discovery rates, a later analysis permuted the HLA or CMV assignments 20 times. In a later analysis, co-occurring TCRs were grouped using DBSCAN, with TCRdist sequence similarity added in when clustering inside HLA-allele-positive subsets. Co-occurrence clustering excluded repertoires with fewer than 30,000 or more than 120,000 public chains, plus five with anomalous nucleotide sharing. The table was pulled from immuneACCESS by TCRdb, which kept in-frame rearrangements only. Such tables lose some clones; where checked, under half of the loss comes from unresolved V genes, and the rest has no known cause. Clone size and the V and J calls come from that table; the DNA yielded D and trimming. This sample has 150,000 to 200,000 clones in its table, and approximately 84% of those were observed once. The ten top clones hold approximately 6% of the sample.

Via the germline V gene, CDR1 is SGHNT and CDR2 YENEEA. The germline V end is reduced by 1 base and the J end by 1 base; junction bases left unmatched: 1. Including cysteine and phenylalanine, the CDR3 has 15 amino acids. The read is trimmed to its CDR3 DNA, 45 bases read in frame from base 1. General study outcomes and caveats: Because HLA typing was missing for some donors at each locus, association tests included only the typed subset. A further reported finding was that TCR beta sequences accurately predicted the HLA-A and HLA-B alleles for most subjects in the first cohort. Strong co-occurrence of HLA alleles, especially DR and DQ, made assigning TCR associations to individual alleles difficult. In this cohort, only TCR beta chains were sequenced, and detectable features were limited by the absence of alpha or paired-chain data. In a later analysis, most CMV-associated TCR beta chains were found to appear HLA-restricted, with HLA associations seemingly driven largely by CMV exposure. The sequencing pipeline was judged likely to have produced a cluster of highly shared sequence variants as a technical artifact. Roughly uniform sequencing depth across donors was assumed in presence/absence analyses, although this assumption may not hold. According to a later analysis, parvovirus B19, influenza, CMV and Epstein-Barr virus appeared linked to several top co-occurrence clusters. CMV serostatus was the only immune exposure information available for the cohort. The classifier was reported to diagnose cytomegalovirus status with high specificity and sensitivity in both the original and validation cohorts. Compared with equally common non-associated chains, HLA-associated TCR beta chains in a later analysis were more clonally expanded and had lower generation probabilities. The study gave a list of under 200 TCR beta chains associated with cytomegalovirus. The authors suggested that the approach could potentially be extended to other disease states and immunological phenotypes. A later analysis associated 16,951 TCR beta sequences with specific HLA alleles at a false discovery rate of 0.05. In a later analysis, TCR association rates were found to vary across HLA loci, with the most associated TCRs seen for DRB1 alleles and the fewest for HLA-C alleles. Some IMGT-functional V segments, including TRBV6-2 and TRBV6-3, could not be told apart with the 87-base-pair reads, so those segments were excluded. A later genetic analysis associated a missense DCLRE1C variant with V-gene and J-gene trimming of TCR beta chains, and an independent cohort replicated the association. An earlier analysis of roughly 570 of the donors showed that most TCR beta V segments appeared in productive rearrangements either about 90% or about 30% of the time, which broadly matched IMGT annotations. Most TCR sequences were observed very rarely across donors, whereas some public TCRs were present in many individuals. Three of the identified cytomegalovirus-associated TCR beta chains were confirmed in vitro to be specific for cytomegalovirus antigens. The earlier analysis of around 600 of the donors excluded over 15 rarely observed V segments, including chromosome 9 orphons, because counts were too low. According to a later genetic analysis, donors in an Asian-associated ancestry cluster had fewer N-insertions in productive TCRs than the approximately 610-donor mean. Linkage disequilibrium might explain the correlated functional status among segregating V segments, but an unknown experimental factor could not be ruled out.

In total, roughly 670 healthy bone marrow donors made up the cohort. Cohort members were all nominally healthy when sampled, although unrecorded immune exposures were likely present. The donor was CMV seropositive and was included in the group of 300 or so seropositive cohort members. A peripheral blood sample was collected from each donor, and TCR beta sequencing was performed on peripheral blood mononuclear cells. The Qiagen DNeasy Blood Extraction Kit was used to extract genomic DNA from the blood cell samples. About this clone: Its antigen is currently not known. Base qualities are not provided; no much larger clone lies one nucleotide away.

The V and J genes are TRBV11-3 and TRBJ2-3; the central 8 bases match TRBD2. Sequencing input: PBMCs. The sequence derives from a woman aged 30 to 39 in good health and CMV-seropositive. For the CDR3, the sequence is CASSLAAGGTDTQYF. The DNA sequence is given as TGTGCCAGCAGCTTAGCAGCGGGAGGCACAGATACGCAGTATTTT.